This entry features one T cell receptor beta chain sequence. Per the study methods: Counts of nucleated cells, estimated from reference gene primer amplification, were obtained. Clones were sequenced by immunoSEQ multiplex PCR, and TCRdb holds only the in-frame ones, with some missing. D and trimming come from the DNA, and the V and J calls and clone size come from that table. Here the sample spans around 170,000 clones, 83% being singletons. The data originate from a study of blood T cell repertoires in COVID-19. CDR3 length: 15 residues. The germline V gene has CDR1 ENHRY and CDR2 SYGVKD. V lost 6 bases and J lost 6; bases outside the gene matches: 10.

This sequence joins TRBV10-3 and TRBJ2-1; 8 bases fit TRBD2. This TCR came from a human donor in a cohort sampled during active COVID-19. Sequences were obtained from peripheral blood. The CDR3 DNA reads TGTGCCATCAGGACTGGGGGCGGGGGGAGCAATGAGCAGTTCTTC. Translation: CAIRTGGGGSNEQFF.